Below are 27 T cell receptor beta chains sequenced from a single sample in a study of OX40 agonist ivuxolimab in advanced cancers. Here immunoSEQ multiplex PCR was the method, and the copy in TCRdb shows in-frame clones only, minus some. The sample shows tens of thousands of clones, about nine tenths of them seen only once. This material consisted of CD4+ or CD8+ T cells sorted from blood, taken in a trial of the OX40 agonist ivuxolimab. These receptors originate from an adult with an advanced solid tumor such as melanoma, head and neck, liver or kidney cancer.

This clone was counted only a few times. The chain is built from TRBV5-6 and TRBJ2-5; D unresolved. The CDR3 is 13 residues long. Germline loops: CDR1 SGHDT, CDR2 YYEEEE. The germline V and J ends were trimmed by 1 base and 1 base, with 5 bases remaining between them. The CDR3 DNA follows: TGTGCCAGCAGCTTGTCGCTCCAAGAGACCCAGTACTTC. Translating gives CASSLSLQETQYF.

The sample holds a few counts of this clone. The chain combines TRBV28 with TRBJ1-5, with a tentative D call TRBD1 (5 bases). In germline, CDR1 is MDHEN, CDR2 SYDVKM. The V gene lost 7 bases and the J gene lost 8 bases, with 15 bases spanning the gap. This CDR3 has 13 amino acids. CDR3 sequence reads: CASTHRGMEPQHF. The CDR3, as DNA: TGTGCCAGCACTCATAGGGGAATGGAGCCCCAGCATTTT.

This chain connects TRBV19 to TRBJ2-3, with 12 bases matching TRBD2. Germline trimming cut 6 bases from V and 4 bases from J; bases unmatched to any gene: 5. The length of the CDR3 is 15 residues. CDR1 is LNHDA, CDR2 SQIVND, per germline (reference sequence). The CDR3 here is CASSLLAGGSDTQYF. The CDR3, as DNA: TGTGCCAGTAGCTTACTAGCGGGAGGATCAGATACGCAGTATTTT.

J is TRBJ2-1 and V is TRBV12-5; 8 bases are a match to TRBD2. Germline CDR1 reads LGHNT; CDR2 reads FRNRAP. The CDR3 is 22 residues long. With V trimmed by 1 base and J by 6 bases, 26 bases remained unmatched. The DNA of the CDR3 is TGTGCTAGTGGTTTGGCTAACTCGGGAGGGATCGCGGGACTAGTTGGGTCCAATGAGCAGTTCTTC. This encodes CASGLANSGGIAGLVGSNEQFF.

The chain carries TRBV20-1 and TRBJ2-7; D gene ambiguous. Trimming removed 5 bases at V and 5 bases at J, with 7 bases between. Germline V gene sequence: CDR1 DFQATT, CDR2 SNEGSKA (reference sequence). The CDR3 has 10 residues. The CDR3 DNA sequence: TGCAGTGCTTTAGAGGACGAGCAGTACTTC. Protein sequence: CSALEDEQYF.

This sequence joins TRBV18 and TRBJ2-5; D not certain. The DNA end is a closer match to TRBJ2-7, so the J assignment may be wrong. Germline-derived CDR1 and CDR2 are KGHSH and LQKENI. The CDR3 is 13 residues long. The CDR3: CASSSSGLGEQYF. The CDR3 nucleotides read TGTGCCAGCTCATCCTCGGGTCTTGGCGAGCAGTACTTC.

The rearrangement links TRBV4-1 to TRBJ2-7; a weak D match, TRBD1 (6 bases). The CDR3 runs 16 residues. Trimming removed 1 base from V and 3 bases from J, with 16 bases in between. Looked up from germline, CDR1 is MGHRA and CDR2 is YSYEKL. The CDR3 DNA is TGCGCCAGCAGCCAAGTGGGTCAGGGGTCGGGCTACGAGCAGTACTTC. It is translated as CASSQVGQGSGYEQYF.

The gene calls are TRBV2 and TRBJ2-3, with no clear D. The CDR3 is 15 residues long. The germline V gene has CDR1 SNHLY and CDR2 FYNNEI. V lost 1 base, J lost 0 bases, and 8 bases lay in between. The DNA for the CDR3 is TGTGCCAGCAGTGAAGAACAGACTAGCACAGATACGCAGTATTTT. Translated, it gives CASSEEQTSTDTQYF.

The chain has TRBV18 and TRBJ1-1, with D maybe TRBD1 (5 bases). This CDR3 is 13 amino acids long. The germline CDR1 and CDR2 sequences are KGHSH and LQKENI. Trimming left V 3 bases short and J 7 bases short, with 12 bases between. This CDR3 is CASSPGRGLEAFF. CDR3 sequence (DNA): TGTGCCAGCTCACCGGGACGGGGACTTGAAGCTTTCTTT.

J is TRBJ1-2 and V is TRBV19; D uncertain. The V and J ends lost 3 bases and 2 bases respectively, with 7 bases between them. CDR3 length: 13 amino acids. CDR1 is LNHDA and CDR2 is SQIVND in the germline V gene (reference sequence). The CDR3 DNA is TGTGCCAGTAGTATGGGAGGGAACTATGGCTACACCTTC. This encodes CASSMGGNYGYTF.

This clone was seen just once. The chain is built from TRBV14 and TRBJ2-7; possibly TRBD1 or TRBD2 for D (5 bases each). This CDR3 has 13 residues. CDR1 and CDR2 from the germline V gene are SGHDN and FVKESK. V was clipped by 5 bases and J by 4 bases, with 12 bases between them. The CDR3 sequence is CASSGTQGYEQYF. CDR3 DNA sequence: TGTGCCAGCAGCGGGACCCAGGGATACGAGCAGTACTTC.

Only a few counts were recorded for this clone. V usage is TRBV28 and J usage is TRBJ2-7; no firm D call. CDR3 length: 13 amino acids. CDR1 and CDR2 from the germline V gene are MDHEN and SYDVKM. Between the trimmed V and J ends, which lost 5 bases and 5 bases, there was a span of 13 bases. For the CDR3, the DNA is TGTGCCAGCAGTCCCCTGTTTCCGCACGAGCAGTACTTC. Its protein product is CASSPLFPHEQYF.

The CDR3 loop is CASSITSYSYNEQFF. The CDR3 nucleotides are TGTGCCAGTAGTATAACGAGTTACTCCTACAATGAGCAGTTCTTC. The chain couples TRBV19 to TRBJ2-1; no reliable D call. This CDR3 spans 15 amino acids. The germline gives CDR1 LNHDA, CDR2 SQIVND (reference sequence). V lost 2 bases and J 0 bases, leaving 8 bases between the germline ends.

The rearrangement links TRBV9 to TRBJ2-4; the D gene is possibly TRBD2 (6 bases). Germline V CDR1 and CDR2: SGDLS, YYNGEE. The CDR3 runs 14 residues. V dropped 0 bases and J dropped 5 bases, with 9 bases sitting between them. CDR3 coding DNA: TGTGCCAGCAGCGTAGGAACGGGGGAAAACATTCAGTACTTC. Translated, it gives CASSVGTGENIQYF.

The CDR3 region is CASSSGTGSTEAFF. The CDR3 DNA follows: TGTGCCAGCAGCTCCGGGACAGGGAGCACTGAAGCTTTCTTT. The rearrangement links TRBV7-9 to TRBJ1-1, with TRBD1 identical over 9 bases. V dropped 4 bases and J dropped 4; count of bases not matched to a gene: 4. Per the germline V gene, CDR1 is SEHNR and CDR2 is FQNEAQ (reference sequence). The CDR3 has 14 amino acids.

As to this clone: The junction differs from germline at one of its ends, possibly a read error. V is TRBV7-9 and J is TRBJ2-1; 7 positions agree with TRBD2. Germline-derived CDR1 and CDR2 are SEHNR and FQNEAQ (reference sequence). This CDR3 comprises 14 residues. In DNA, the CDR3 is TGTGCCAGCAGCATAGCGGGCTCCTACAATGAGCAGTTCTTC. Protein: CASSIAGSYNEQFF.

This clone was detected only a few times. The chain's CDR3 is CASSSTGLGEQYF. The CDR3 coding sequence is TGTGCCAGCAGTTCAACAGGGTTGGGCGAGCAGTACTTC. The chain is built from TRBV27 and TRBJ2-7; possible D gene TRBD1, 6 bases. From germline, CDR1 is MNHEY and CDR2 SMNVEV (reference sequence). V shed 4 bases and J shed 6 bases, with 13 bases lying between them. The CDR3 runs to 13 residues.

V is TRBV2 and J is TRBJ1-6; 8 bases fit TRBD1. V shed 6 bases and J 3 bases; nucleotides not matched to a gene: 10. The CDR3 covers 17 residues. CDR1 is SNHLY, CDR2 FYNNEI, per germline. The CDR3 DNA is TGTGCCAGCAGGGAAACTACAGGGGGTAGCTATAATTCACCCCTCCACTTT. The encoded protein is CASRETTGGSYNSPLHF.

The V and J genes are TRBV19 and TRBJ2-6; D is perhaps TRBD1 or TRBD2 (5 bases each). V lost 6 bases to trimming and J lost 2 bases, with 14 bases between them. In germline, CDR1 is LNHDA, CDR2 SQIVND (reference sequence). The CDR3 is 16 amino acids. DNA for the CDR3: TGTGCCAGTAGACGGGGCATAACCCCTGGGGCCAACGTCCTGACTTTC. It translates to CASRRGITPGANVLTF.

This sequence joins TRBV10-2 and TRBJ2-4, with a possible D match to TRBD2 (6 bases). Germline-derived CDR1 and CDR2 are WSHSY and SAAADI. V was cut by 4 bases and J by 4 bases, with 14 bases left in between. This CDR3 contains 15 residues. In nucleotides, the CDR3 is TGCGCCAGCAGTGGACTAGATCTCCTGAAAAACATTCAGTACTTC. Its translation is CASSGLDLLKNIQYF.

This chain connects TRBV19 to TRBJ2-1, with TRBD2 matching 9 bases. The CDR3 covers 13 residues. Germline lookup yields CDR1 LNHDA and CDR2 SQIVND (reference sequence). V trimming: 6 bases; J trimming: 4 bases; junction bases outside the gene matches: 1. CDR3 nucleotide sequence: TGTGCCAGTAGAGCGGGAGGTTACAATGAGCAGTTCTTC. As protein: CASRAGGYNEQFF.

The chain couples TRBV6-1 to TRBJ2-1; D call uncertain. V was cut by 2 bases and J by 0 bases, with 11 bases left in between. CDR1 and CDR2 (germline): MNHNS, SASEGT. The CDR3 extends over 16 amino acids. The CDR3 loop reads CASSENRLSSYNEQFF. CDR3 bases: TGTGCCAGCAGTGAAAATCGACTCAGCTCCTACAATGAGCAGTTCTTC.

The CDR3: CASSAGIPSGSTDTQYF. The CDR3 DNA is TGTGCCAGTAGCGCCGGAATCCCTAGCGGGAGCACAGATACGCAGTATTTT. This chain connects TRBV19 to TRBJ2-3; 8 bases are a match to TRBD2. The length of the CDR3 is 17 residues. The germline V gene encodes CDR1 LNHDA and CDR2 SQIVND (reference sequence). J was trimmed by 0 bases and V by 6 bases; bases with no gene match: 11.

The chain recombines TRBV5-1 with TRBJ2-3, with a tentative D call TRBD2 (6 bases). Looked up from germline, CDR1 is SGHRS and CDR2 is YFSETQ. The CDR3 consists of 18 residues. V shed 4 bases and J shed 0 bases, with 21 bases lying between them. CDR3 in DNA: TGCGCCAGCAGCCCCTTCTTGGGAGGCTTAACTAGCACAGATACGCAGTATTTT. This encodes CASSPFLGGLTSTDTQYF.

The V gene is TRBV4-1, the J gene TRBJ2-7; D is uncertain. Trimming pared 0 bases from V and 3 bases from J, leaving 6 bases between. Germline V gene lookup returns CDR1 MGHRA and CDR2 YSYEKL. This CDR3 is built from 13 residues. In DNA, the CDR3 is TGCGCCAGCAGCCAAGATTGGGGCTACGAGCAGTACTTC. Encoded protein: CASSQDWGYEQYF.

The chain recombines TRBV7-3 with TRBJ2-2, with unresolved D. The germline CDR1 and CDR2 sequences are SGHTA and FQGTGA. The V end lost 3 bases, the J end lost 6 bases, and 8 bases lay between the germline ends. The length of the CDR3 is 13 residues. The CDR3 DNA is TGTGCCAGCAGCTTGACATATTCCGGGGAGCTGTTTTTT. It is translated as CASSLTYSGELFF.

V usage is TRBV6-6 and J usage is TRBJ2-1; D uncertain. The germline V gene has CDR1 MNHNY and CDR2 SVGAGI (reference sequence). The CDR3 totals 12 residues. The V and J ends lost 6 bases and 6 bases respectively, with 9 bases between them. The CDR3 region is CASSLPGNEQFF. CDR3 coding DNA: TGTGCCAGCAGCCTTCCTGGCAATGAGCAGTTCTTC.